Detailed here is one TCR beta chain. Its target is not known. This sample stems from a study of T cells in localized non-small cell lung cancer. TCRdb's copy holds only in-frame clones and misses some; the assay was immunoSEQ multiplex PCR. The table shows about 78,000 clones, with 84% occurring only once. Trimming cost V 5 bases and J 4 bases; bases outside gene matches: 6. The CDR3 consists of 15 residues. CDR1 is LNHDA, CDR2 SQIVND, per germline (reference sequence). Study-wide findings and caveats: Adjacent lung tissue had a median about 52 of the top 100 clones found in the tumor. Adjacent uninvolved lung tissue had the highest T cell clonality, exceeding tumor. A raised T cell density in blood coincided with lengthier overall survival.

This TCR was sampled from a man aged 40-75 years with stage I lung adenocarcinoma. The input for sequencing was peripheral blood, taken before any cancer treatment. This chain uses TRBV19 with TRBJ2-5; TRBD1 matches 11 bases. The CDR3 spells CASSVGQGAGETQYF. The DNA for the CDR3 is TGTGCCAGTAGTGTCGGACAGGGGGCGGGAGAGACCCAGTACTTC.